Following are 31 T cell receptor beta chains from one sample sequenced in a study of blood T cell repertoires in COVID-19. TCRdb keeps only in-frame clones here, not all; method: immunoSEQ multiplex PCR. The profile shows 150,000 or so clones, less than 85% of them singletons. Sequenced: PBMCs or T cells enriched from blood (not recorded which). These receptors originate from a woman aged 45-65 years who had recovered from COVID-19.

This chain links TRBV19 with TRBJ1-2; D is possibly TRBD1 (6 bases). CDR1 and CDR2 (germline): LNHDA, SQIVND (reference sequence). The CDR3 spans 14 residues. Trimming removed 6 bases at V and 0 bases at J, with 11 bases between. CDR3 DNA sequence: TGTGCCAGTAGGACAGGATTAGCTAACTATGGCTACACCTTC. This gives the protein CASRTGLANYGYTF.

The chain uses TRBV14 and TRBJ2-7; D possibly corresponds to TRBD2 (6 bases). The CDR3 loop spans 15 amino acids. Trimming took off 4 bases at V and 0 bases at J, with 13 bases between the two ends. Germline V lookup: CDR1 SGHDN, CDR2 FVKESK. The CDR3 sequence: CASSLGQGGSYEQYV. The CDR3 region has the DNA TGTGCCAGCAGCCTTGGGCAGGGAGGCTCCTACGAGCAGTACGTC.

V usage is TRBV7-9 and J usage is TRBJ1-2; maybe TRBD1 (6 bases). This CDR3 contains 12 residues. Germline loops: CDR1 SEHNR, CDR2 FQNEAQ (reference sequence). Trimming pared 6 bases from V and 6 bases from J, leaving 11 bases between. Here the CDR3 DNA reads TGTGCCAGCAGTCCTCGGGACAATGGCTACACCTTC. Protein sequence: CASSPRDNGYTF.

The chain employs TRBV30 and TRBJ2-1, with TRBD2 matching 10 bases. The V segment lost 1 base and the J segment 7 bases; nucleotides outside the gene matches: 10. Germline assignment: CDR1 GTSNPN and CDR2 SVGIG (reference sequence). The CDR3 is made up of 16 amino acids. The CDR3 reads CAWSGHPSGSYNEQFF. The CDR3 region has the DNA TGTGCCTGGAGTGGTCACCCTAGCGGGAGCTATAATGAGCAGTTCTTC.

The J gene is TRBJ1-2, the V gene TRBV28; 9 bases fit TRBD1. The trim removed 2 bases at V and 3 bases at J, leaving 4 bases unmatched. This CDR3 region has 15 residues. Germline V CDR1 and CDR2: MDHEN, SYDVKM. DNA for the CDR3: TGTGCCAGCAGTTTAAGGGACAGGGCGGACTATGGCTACACCTTC. The encoded protein is CASSLRDRADYGYTF.

J is TRBJ1-1 and V is TRBV18; no reliable D call. V was clipped by 3 bases and J by 3 bases, with 14 bases between them. From germline, CDR1 is KGHSH and CDR2 LQKENI. The CDR3 loop spans 15 amino acids. CDR3 nucleotides: TGTGCCAGCTCACCCCTCGCGCCCGTGGACACTGAAGCTTTCTTT. This encodes CASSPLAPVDTEAFF.

The V call is TRBV20-1, the J call TRBJ1-6, with no clear D. V lost 3 bases and J lost 0, with 12 bases in between. The CDR3 is 16 amino acids. Looked up from germline, CDR1 is DFQATT and CDR2 is SNEGSKA (reference sequence). The CDR3 reads CSASSYSSSYNSPLHF. CDR3 nucleotide sequence: TGCAGTGCTAGTTCCTATTCGAGCTCCTATAATTCACCCCTCCACTTT.

The chain has TRBV3-1 (or the pseudogene TRBV3-2) and TRBJ2-1; TRBD2 agrees at 14 bases. In germline, CDR1 is LGHDT, CDR2 YNNKEL (reference sequence). This CDR3 comprises 15 residues. The V segment lost 4 bases and the J segment 5 bases; nucleotides outside the gene matches: 1. The DNA for the CDR3 is TGTGCCAGCAGCCGGGGACTAGCGGGAGACAATGAGCAGTTCTTC. Its protein product is CASSRGLAGDNEQFF.

The chain joins TRBV29-1 to TRBJ2-5; 8 positions match TRBD2. CDR3 length: 13 residues. V was pared by 6 bases and J by 3 bases, with 6 bases of the junction left unmatched. Looked up from germline, CDR1 is SQVTM and CDR2 is ANQGSEA. In DNA form, the CDR3 reads TGCAGCGTCCAGCGGGGGCAGAAAGAGACCCAGTACTTC. Protein sequence: CSVQRGQKETQYF.

The chain carries TRBV6-5 and TRBJ2-1; no firm D call. Per the germline V gene, CDR1 is MNHEY and CDR2 is SVGAGI. The V and J ends lost 6 bases and 0 bases respectively, with 12 bases between them. The length of the CDR3 is 15 residues. CDR3 DNA sequence: TGTGCCAGCAGGCCCGCCCCGAGCTCCTACAATGAGCAGTTCTTC. Translating it yields CASRPAPSSYNEQFF.

The chain is built from TRBV29-1 and TRBJ2-5, with D possibly matching TRBD2 (7 bases). Per germline, CDR1 SQVTM and CDR2 ANQGSEA. The CDR3 loop spans 13 amino acids. Trimming stripped 2 bases from V and 1 base from J, with 8 bases between. The CDR3 loop is CSVERGAQETQYF. The DNA of the CDR3 is TGCAGCGTTGAACGGGGGGCCCAAGAGACCCAGTACTTC.

The V gene is TRBV29-1, the J gene TRBJ1-3; D may be TRBD1 (5 bases). CDR3 size: 14 residues. Germline CDR1 SQVTM, CDR2 ANQGSEA. Deletions cut 6 bases from V and 1 base from J, with 13 bases between. CDR3 DNA sequence: TGCAGCGTAGTAACAGGAATTTCTGGAAACACCATATATTTT. It specifies CSVVTGISGNTIYF.

This chain joins TRBV6-5 and TRBJ1-6; D is possibly TRBD1 (5 bases). There are 14 residues in the CDR3. CDR1 is MNHEY and CDR2 is SVGAGI in the germline V gene. Trimming pared 4 bases from V and 7 bases from J, leaving 11 bases between. DNA for the CDR3: TGTGCCAGCAGTTCGCAGGGCCAAAATTCACCCCTCCACTTT. This sequence encodes CASSSQGQNSPLHF.

V is TRBV6-5 and J is TRBJ2-1; D is perhaps TRBD2 (7 bases). CDR1 is MNHEY, CDR2 SVGAGI, per germline. Trimming took off 5 bases at V and 8 bases at J, with 19 bases between the two ends. The CDR3 is made up of 15 amino acids. CDR3 in DNA: TGTGCCAGCAGTCCCTGGGGCGGGGGCATGGATGAGCAGTTCTTC. This translates into CASSPWGGGMDEQFF.

The chain uses TRBV30 and TRBJ2-1; D is undetermined. The V end lost 1 base, the J end lost 11 bases, and 9 bases lay between the germline ends. The germline V gene has CDR1 GTSNPN and CDR2 SVGIG (reference sequence). The CDR3 extends over 11 amino acids. As DNA, the CDR3 is TGTGCCTGGAGTGCCCTGAGGCAGCAGTTCTTC. It yields the protein CAWSALRQQFF. Variable domain in full (rest from reference TRBV30 and TRBJ2-1): SQTIHQWPATLVQPVGSPLSLECTVEGTSNPNLYWYRQAAGRGLQLLFYSVGIGQISSEVPQNLSASRPQDRQFILSSKKLLLSDSGFYLCAWSALRQQFFGPGTRLTVL.

This clone was picked up a small number of times. Other DNA sequences in this sample translate to the same CDR3. The CDR3 bases are TGCGCCAGCAGCTTCATCGGGGACACTGAAGCTTTCTTT. Translation: CASSFIGDTEAFF. V is TRBV5-1 and J is TRBJ1-1, with no clear D. From germline, CDR1 is SGHRS and CDR2 YFSETQ. Trimming left V 2 bases short and J 3 bases short, with 8 bases between. The CDR3 totals 13 residues.

This chain joins TRBV18 and TRBJ1-1; D unclear. Trimming stripped 4 bases from V and 1 base from J, with 10 bases between. Germline assignment: CDR1 KGHSH and CDR2 LQKENI. The CDR3 runs to 14 residues. CDR3 in DNA: TGTGCCAGCTCACAACATCCCCGGAACACTGAAGCTTTCTTT. Protein product: CASSQHPRNTEAFF.

The chain uses TRBV25-1 and TRBJ1-1; D is possibly TRBD1 (5 bases). The CDR3 spans 13 residues. Germline V lookup: CDR1 MGHDK, CDR2 SYGVNS. Trimming stripped 7 bases from V and 4 bases from J, with 13 bases between. This CDR3 is CASIGGTLTEAFF. CDR3 sequence (DNA): TGTGCCAGCATCGGGGGTACCCTCACTGAAGCTTTCTTT.

This CDR3 reads CASSPGGTEAFF. In DNA form, the CDR3 reads TGTGCCAGCAGCCCAGGGGGCACTGAAGCTTTCTTT. The chain carries TRBV7-8 and TRBJ1-1; 7 nucleotides agree with TRBD1. There are 12 residues in the CDR3. The germline CDR1 and CDR2 sequences are SGHVS and FQNEAQ. The J segment lost 4 bases and the V segment lost 5 bases, leaving 1 base of the junction unmatched.

The chain carries TRBV30 and TRBJ1-6; D possibly corresponds to TRBD1 (6 bases). The V and J ends lost 3 bases and 7 bases respectively, with 13 bases between them. The length of the CDR3 is 14 residues. Germline lookup yields CDR1 GTSNPN and CDR2 SVGIG (reference sequence). The chain's CDR3 is CAWRGTPSNSPLHF. Here the CDR3 DNA reads TGTGCCTGGAGGGGGACACCCTCGAATTCACCCCTCCACTTT. Based on the CDR3 plus reference TRBV30 and TRBJ1-6, the full variable domain is SQTIHQWPATLVQPVGSPLSLECTVEGTSNPNLYWYRQAAGRGLQLLFYSVGIGQISSEVPQNLSASRPQDRQFILSSKKLLLSDSGFYLCAWRGTPSNSPLHFGNGTRLTVT.

The rearrangement links TRBV7-8 to TRBJ2-7; 7 bases are a match to TRBD2. Germline CDR1 and CDR2: SGHVS and FQNEAQ. The CDR3 runs 14 residues. V shed 5 bases, J shed 4 bases, and the junction held 8 bases outside the gene matches. The CDR3 protein is CASSPRSAGYEQYV. Written as DNA, the CDR3 is TGTGCCAGCAGCCCGAGGTCAGCGGGGTACGAGCAGTACGTC.

The chain combines TRBV30 with TRBJ2-3; the D gene is possibly TRBD1 (5 bases). The CDR3 is made up of 13 amino acids. The V and J ends lost 2 bases and 3 bases respectively, with 9 bases between them. Germline loops: CDR1 GTSNPN, CDR2 SVGIG (reference sequence). The CDR3 bases are TGTGCCTGGAGTTTAGGGGCAACAGATACGCAGTATTTT. This sequence encodes CAWSLGATDTQYF.

The chain links TRBV28 to TRBJ1-5; TRBD1 is a possible D gene (5 bases). Trimming stripped 4 bases from V and 5 bases from J, with 12 bases between. The germline gives CDR1 MDHEN, CDR2 SYDVKM. The CDR3 is made up of 14 amino acids. The CDR3 protein is CASSYGGIHQPQHF. The CDR3 DNA is TGTGCCAGCAGTTACGGGGGAATTCATCAGCCCCAGCATTTT.

This chain uses TRBV18 with TRBJ1-3; 7 bases agree with TRBD1. This CDR3 is 14 amino acids long. After removal of 6 bases from V and 6 bases from J, the junction contained 8 bases not matched to a gene. Germline CDR1 and CDR2: KGHSH and LQKENI. Here the CDR3 DNA reads TGTGCCAGCTCCGTGACAGGGATGGAAAACACCATATATTTT. Its translation is CASSVTGMENTIYF.

The rearrangement uses TRBV4-3 and TRBJ1-6; tentative D call: TRBD1 (5 bases). The V gene lost 0 bases and the J gene lost 6 bases, with 18 bases spanning the gap. Germline V lookup: CDR1 LGHNA, CDR2 YSLEER. The CDR3 is 18 amino acids. The CDR3 DNA reads as TGCGCCAGCAGCCAAGAATCAACAACGGGGGTGCGTAATTCACCCCTCCACTTT. Protein: CASSQESTTGVRNSPLHF.

The genes are TRBV12-3 or TRBV12-4 and TRBJ1-2, with a tentative D call TRBD1 (5 bases). The CDR3 contains 13 residues. Trimming stripped 6 bases from V and 4 bases from J, with 12 bases between. CDR3 loop: CASRDDSLYGYTF. The CDR3 DNA is TGTGCCAGCAGAGATGACAGCCTCTATGGCTACACCTTC.

This rearrangement joins TRBV19 to TRBJ1-6; tentatively, D is TRBD1 (6 bases). CDR3 size: 14 residues. Germline V lookup: CDR1 LNHDA, CDR2 SQIVND (reference sequence). Trimming pared 1 base from V and 10 bases from J, leaving 11 bases between. This CDR3 reads CASSIVDSRSPLHF. The CDR3 DNA follows: TGTGCCAGTAGTATAGTGGACAGCAGATCACCCCTCCACTTT.

The chain combines TRBV10-1 with TRBJ2-3; the match to TRBD2 covers 10 bases. Germline CDR1 and CDR2: WNHNN and SYGVQD (reference sequence). This CDR3 comprises 17 residues. V dropped 0 bases and J dropped 0; count of bases not matched to a gene: 3. The CDR3 is CASSESVTSGSTDTQYF. CDR3 DNA: TGCGCCAGCAGTGAGTCGGTGACTAGCGGGAGCACAGATACGCAGTATTTT.

The rearrangement joins TRBV6-2 or TRBV6-3 to TRBJ2-2; maybe TRBD1 (6 bases). This CDR3 has 18 residues. Looked up from germline, CDR1 is MNHEY and CDR2 is SVGEGT. The V end was cut by 0 bases, the J end by 4 bases, with 18 bases between. CDR3 loop: CASSYSELLGAVTGELFF. The CDR3 nucleotides are TGTGCCAGCAGTTACTCTGAGCTTTTGGGGGCGGTCACCGGGGAGCTGTTTTTT.

V gene TRBV11-3 combines with J gene TRBJ2-5, with D possibly TRBD2 on 5 matching bases. V lost 8 bases to trimming and J lost 2 bases, with 12 bases between them. The CDR3 contains 13 residues. CDR1 and CDR2 from the germline V gene are SGHNT and YENEEA. This CDR3 reads CASAARGQETQYF. The DNA for the CDR3 is TGTGCCAGCGCCGCACGAGGGCAAGAGACCCAGTACTTC.

Remarks on this clone: An end of the junction does not agree with germline; a read error may underlie this. The rearrangement links TRBV7-2 to TRBJ1-1; no definite D call. Germline lookup yields CDR1 SGHTA and CDR2 FQGNSA. The CDR3 is 8 amino acids. The CDR3 protein is CASSLAFF. DNA for the CDR3: TGTGCCAGCAGCCTAGCTTTCTTT.